This is a list of T cell receptor beta chains from one sample in a study of blood T cell repertoires in COVID-19. TCRdb's copy holds only in-frame clones and misses some; the assay was immunoSEQ multiplex PCR. The sample has 300,000 to 400,000 clones, about 87% seen once; the top ten hold around 1.6%. Sequences were obtained from peripheral blood. The origin of the receptors is a woman aged 25 to 39 with COVID-19, enrolled during active disease. CDR3s include the opening cysteine and the closing phenylalanine or tryptophan. The D gene is left open where the match is weak. Part of the rows lack a size; the others show once, few, many or a class for expanded clones.

D: NA
J: TRBJ2-5
size: once
V: TRBV7-6
DNA: TGTGCCAGCAGCTGGGGGGGGACACCCGAACGGGAGACCCAGTACTTC
CDR3: CASSWGGTPERETQYF

D: NA
J: TRBJ1-2
size: NA
V: TRBV4-3
DNA: TGCGCCAGCAGCCATCGACATGCAGCTAACTATGGCTACACCTTC
CDR3: CASSHRHAANYGYTF

D: NA
J: TRBJ1-5
size: NA
V: TRBV10-3
DNA: TGTGCCATCAGTGGGCAGGCCGATCAGCCCCAGCATTTT
CDR3: CAISGQADQPQHF

D: TRBD1
J: TRBJ1-1
size: once
V: TRBV6-4
DNA: TGTGCCAGCAGGGGGGGCACAGGGGGAACTTTCTTT
CDR3: CASRGGTGGTFF

D: TRBD1
J: TRBJ2-1
size: NA
V: TRBV6-5
DNA: TGTGCCAGCAGCCAGGAGACAGGGGGCCATGAGCAGTTCTTC
CDR3: CASSQETGGHEQFF

D: NA
J: TRBJ2-4
size: NA
V: TRBV28
DNA: TGTGCCAGCAGTTTATACGGAGCCAAAAACATTCAGTACTTC
CDR3: CASSLYGAKNIQYF

D: TRBD1
J: TRBJ2-1
size: NA
V: TRBV19
DNA: TGTGCCAGTAGAGACAGGGCTGGTAATGAGCAGTTCTTC
CDR3: CASRDRAGNEQFF

D: NA
J: TRBJ1-1
size: NA
V: TRBV7-3
DNA: TGTGCCAGCAGCCCGCCGACAGGGAACACTGAAGCTTTCTTT
CDR3: CASSPPTGNTEAFF

D: TRBD1
J: TRBJ2-3
size: NA
V: TRBV2
DNA: TGTGCCAGCAGAGGACAGGGAGATACGCAGTATTTT
CDR3: CASRGQGDTQYF

D: TRBD1
J: TRBJ1-4
size: NA
V: TRBV5-1
DNA: TGCGCCAGCAGCGTCGGGACAGGCCGTACCCCGGGTGAAAAACTGTTTTTT
CDR3: CASSVGTGRTPGEKLFF

D: NA
J: TRBJ2-1
size: NA
V: TRBV11-2
DNA: TGTGCCAGCAGCTCCCCGGGACTTTCCTACAATGAGCAGTTCTTC
CDR3: CASSSPGLSYNEQFF

D: TRBD1
J: TRBJ1-6
size: few
V: TRBV15
DNA: TGTGCCACCAGCAGCCCGGGACAGTATAATTCACCCCTCCACTTT
CDR3: CATSSPGQYNSPLHF

D: TRBD2
J: TRBJ2-5
size: NA
V: TRBV7-2
DNA: TGTGCCAGCAGCTTAGGGCAGGGACTAGCGGGAGGTGGGGAGACCCAGTACTTC
CDR3: CASSLGQGLAGGGETQYF

D: TRBD1
J: TRBJ1-1
size: NA
V: TRBV10-3
DNA: TGTGCCATCAGAGGGGGCCAGGGTGCCACTGAAGCTTTCTTT
CDR3: CAIRGGQGATEAFF

D: TRBD1
J: TRBJ2-3
size: NA
V: TRBV5-5
DNA: TGTGCCAGCAGCTCACCGGGACAGAGCACAGATACGCAGTATTTT
CDR3: CASSSPGQSTDTQYF

D: NA
J: TRBJ1-2
size: NA
V: TRBV10-3
DNA: TGTGCCATCAGTTCCGGGACACTAGATTATGGCTACACCTTC
CDR3: CAISSGTLDYGYTF

D: TRBD1
J: TRBJ1-1
size: NA
V: TRBV19
DNA: TGTGCCAGCCGGGACAGGGGAACTGAAGCTTTCTTT
CDR3: CASRDRGTEAFF

D: NA
J: TRBJ2-7
size: NA
V: TRBV15
DNA: TGTGCCACCCAGATGGGCAGGGTGGTTGGCGAGCAGTACTTC
CDR3: CATQMGRVVGEQYF